This is a list of T cell receptor beta chains from one sample in a study of blood T cells in healthy people across ages. TCRdb reprocessed the 5' RACE reads via MiXCR and lists one record per CDR3 protein. The table includes more than 750,000 distinct CDR3 sequences, about 27% detected once. These data were likewise used in another study, on T cells of mothers and their children.

Specimen: blood. The receptors stem from a woman aged 40 to 55 in good health. The CDR3 runs from the conserved cysteine through the conserved F or W. Each record gives: clone size, J gene, D gene, V gene, CDR3 protein, CDR3 DNA. The D gene is left open where the match is weak. Rows may omit the clone size; those that give it use once, few, many or a size class.

clone size: few
J gene: TRBJ2-5
D gene: NA
V gene: TRBV4-1
CDR3 protein: CASSPAFPGLGEQCF
CDR3 DNA: TGCGCCAGCAGTCCAGCTTTTCCGGGGTTGGGCGAGCAGTGCTTC

clone size: NA
J gene: TRBJ2-2
D gene: TRBD1
V gene: TRBV7-9
CDR3 protein: CASSIRTGYTGELFF
CDR3 DNA: TGTGCCAGCAGCATCAGGACAGGGTACACCGGGGAGCTGTTTTTT

clone size: NA
J gene: TRBJ2-1
D gene: NA
V gene: TRBV7-8
CDR3 protein: CASSPMWAKGGQFF
CDR3 DNA: TGTGCCAGCAGCCCGATGTGGGCCAAAGGGGGTCAGTTCTTC

clone size: few
J gene: TRBJ1-6
D gene: TRBD1
V gene: TRBV11-3
CDR3 protein: CASSLDGTVNSPLHF
CDR3 DNA: TGTGCCAGCAGCTTAGATGGGACAGTGAATTCACCCCTCCACTTT

clone size: NA
J gene: TRBJ1-1
D gene: TRBD1
V gene: TRBV6-5
CDR3 protein: CASRSTGSEAFF
CDR3 DNA: TGTGCCAGCAGGTCGACAGGGTCTGAAGCTTTCTTT

clone size: many
J gene: TRBJ2-1
D gene: NA
V gene: TRBV5-1
CDR3 protein: CASRAPDYNEQFF
CDR3 DNA: TGCGCCAGCAGGGCGCCGGACTACAATGAGCAGTTCTTC

clone size: few
J gene: TRBJ2-1
D gene: NA
V gene: TRBV7-8
CDR3 protein: CASSSMRTSYNEQFF
CDR3 DNA: TGTGCCAGCAGCTCAATGAGGACATCCTACAATGAGCAGTTCTTC

clone size: NA
J gene: TRBJ2-5
D gene: TRBD1
V gene: TRBV5-1
CDR3 protein: CASSCDRVGETQYF
CDR3 DNA: TGCGCCAGCAGCTGCGACAGGGTGGGCGAGACCCAGTACTTC

clone size: NA
J gene: TRBJ1-1
D gene: TRBD1
V gene: TRBV10-3
CDR3 protein: CAIRGQGVTEAFF
CDR3 DNA: TGTGCCATCAGGGGACAGGGGGTAACTGAAGCTTTCTTT

clone size: NA
J gene: TRBJ1-1
D gene: NA
V gene: TRBV5-6
CDR3 protein: CASSLDRRGLEAFF
CDR3 DNA: TGTGCCAGCAGCTTGGATAGACGAGGCCTGGAAGCTTTCTTT

clone size: many
J gene: TRBJ2-3
D gene: TRBD1
V gene: TRBV5-1
CDR3 protein: CASSLAGTGPTDTQYF
CDR3 DNA: TGCGCCAGCAGCTTGGCCGGGACAGGACCCACAGATACGCAGTATTTT

clone size: few
J gene: TRBJ1-2
D gene: TRBD1
V gene: TRBV7-8
CDR3 protein: CASSSSTGSVAPTF
CDR3 DNA: TGTGCCAGCAGCTCGTCGACAGGGAGTGTGGCCCCCACCTTC

clone size: many
J gene: TRBJ2-5
D gene: TRBD2
V gene: TRBV5-1
CDR3 protein: CASSRGTKQETQYF
CDR3 DNA: TGCGCCAGCAGTCGCGGGACTAAACAAGAGACCCAGTACTTC

clone size: NA
J gene: TRBJ1-2
D gene: TRBD1
V gene: TRBV20-1
CDR3 protein: CSISPGWDRVSYGYTF
CDR3 DNA: TGCAGCATCTCCCCCGGATGGGACAGGGTTTCCTATGGCTACACCTTC

clone size: NA
J gene: TRBJ1-2
D gene: NA
V gene: TRBV5-1
CDR3 protein: CASSLEGTQPSTF
CDR3 DNA: TGCGCCAGCAGCTTGGAGGGGACCCAACCGAGCACCTTC

clone size: few
J gene: TRBJ1-6
D gene: NA
V gene: TRBV7-8
CDR3 protein: CASSFGLTDNSPLHF
CDR3 DNA: TGTGCCAGCAGCTTTGGGCTAACAGATAATTCACCCCTCCACTTT

clone size: NA
J gene: TRBJ2-1
D gene: NA
V gene: TRBV7-9
CDR3 protein: CASSAPLGGRHNEQFF
CDR3 DNA: TGTGCCAGCAGCGCCCCTCTTGGGGGGAGGCACAATGAGCAGTTCTTC

clone size: many
J gene: TRBJ2-7
D gene: TRBD1
V gene: TRBV2
CDR3 protein: CATYRTGSYEQYF
CDR3 DNA: TGTGCCACCTACCGGACAGGGTCCTACGAGCAGTACTTC

clone size: NA
J gene: TRBJ1-4
D gene: NA
V gene: TRBV7-8
CDR3 protein: CASSPTFSQREKLFF
CDR3 DNA: TGTGCCAGCAGCCCGACCTTCTCCCAGCGCGAAAAACTGTTTTTT

clone size: many
J gene: TRBJ1-6
D gene: NA
V gene: TRBV20-1
CDR3 protein: CSARDELDSPLHF
CDR3 DNA: TGCAGTGCTAGAGATGAGTTGGATTCACCCCTCCACTTT

clone size: NA
J gene: TRBJ2-3
D gene: NA
V gene: TRBV20-1
CDR3 protein: CSGLWASRLTDTQYF
CDR3 DNA: TGCAGTGGTTTATGGGCTAGTAGATTAACAGATACGCAGTATTTT

clone size: NA
J gene: TRBJ1-2
D gene: NA
V gene: TRBV5-1
CDR3 protein: CASSSRDGNYGYTF
CDR3 DNA: TGCGCCAGCAGCAGCCGGGACGGAAACTATGGCTACACCTTC

clone size: NA
J gene: TRBJ2-6
D gene: TRBD2
V gene: TRBV4-2
CDR3 protein: CASSEGLAGVAGANVLTF
CDR3 DNA: TGTGCCAGCAGCGAGGGACTAGCGGGGGTGGCGGGGGCCAACGTCCTGACTTTC

clone size: many
J gene: TRBJ2-7
D gene: NA
V gene: TRBV6-5
CDR3 protein: CASLQPGTSYEQYF
CDR3 DNA: TGTGCCAGCTTGCAGCCGGGAACCTCCTACGAGCAGTACTTC

clone size: few
J gene: TRBJ1-6
D gene: TRBD1
V gene: TRBV7-3
CDR3 protein: CASSLRDRLTPLHF
CDR3 DNA: TGTGCCAGCAGCCTACGGGACAGGCTGACACCCCTCCACTTT

clone size: few
J gene: TRBJ1-4
D gene: NA
V gene: TRBV20-1
CDR3 protein: CSARDPLRGSATNEKLFF
CDR3 DNA: TGCAGTGCTAGAGATCCCCTGAGGGGGAGTGCAACTAATGAAAAACTGTTTTTT

clone size: few
J gene: TRBJ1-5
D gene: TRBD1
V gene: TRBV18
CDR3 protein: CASSPGQGGGQPQHF
CDR3 DNA: TGTGCCAGCTCACCAGGACAGGGAGGAGGACAGCCCCAGCATTTT

clone size: many
J gene: TRBJ1-1
D gene: TRBD1
V gene: TRBV7-3
CDR3 protein: CASSAGQGASTEAFF
CDR3 DNA: TGTGCCAGCAGCGCAGGACAGGGGGCTAGCACTGAAGCTTTCTTT

clone size: NA
J gene: TRBJ2-2
D gene: TRBD1
V gene: TRBV28
CDR3 protein: CASSFLQGATGELFF
CDR3 DNA: TGTGCCAGCAGTTTCTTACAGGGGGCGACCGGGGAGCTGTTTTTT

clone size: NA
J gene: TRBJ1-2
D gene: NA
V gene: TRBV5-1
CDR3 protein: CASSLSASTNYGYTF
CDR3 DNA: TGCGCCAGCAGCTTGTCTGCCAGCACTAACTATGGCTACACCTTC

clone size: NA
J gene: TRBJ2-1
D gene: TRBD2
V gene: TRBV5-1
CDR3 protein: CASSLGTGLAKDEQFF
CDR3 DNA: TGCGCCAGCAGCTTGGGAACGGGACTAGCGAAGGATGAGCAGTTCTTC

clone size: many
J gene: TRBJ1-2
D gene: NA
V gene: TRBV20-1
CDR3 protein: CSAEGTWYGYTF
CDR3 DNA: TGCAGTGCCGAGGGGACGTGGTATGGCTACACCTTC

clone size: few
J gene: TRBJ1-1
D gene: NA
V gene: TRBV6-6
CDR3 protein: CASSYEGLRTEAFF
CDR3 DNA: TGTGCCAGCAGTTACGAGGGGCTGAGGACTGAAGCTTTCTTT

clone size: NA
J gene: TRBJ1-2
D gene: NA
V gene: TRBV12-3/TRBV12-4
CDR3 protein: CASSAGTHYGYTF
CDR3 DNA: TGTGCCAGCAGCGCAGGGACACACTATGGCTACACCTTC

clone size: NA
J gene: TRBJ2-1
D gene: NA
V gene: TRBV5-5
CDR3 protein: CASRRVPGEGDEQFF
CDR3 DNA: TGTGCCAGCAGACGGGTCCCCGGGGAAGGGGATGAGCAGTTCTTC

clone size: NA
J gene: TRBJ1-2
D gene: TRBD1
V gene: TRBV20-1
CDR3 protein: CSARGGQVGGYTF
CDR3 DNA: TGCAGTGCTAGAGGGGGACAGGTGGGGGGCTACACCTTC

clone size: many
J gene: TRBJ2-5
D gene: NA
V gene: TRBV6-1
CDR3 protein: CASSGNRGGETQYF
CDR3 DNA: TGTGCCAGCAGTGGTAACAGGGGGGGGGAGACCCAGTACTTC

clone size: many
J gene: TRBJ1-2
D gene: TRBD1
V gene: TRBV11-2
CDR3 protein: CASSSRGGQDRIYGYTF
CDR3 DNA: TGTGCCAGCAGCTCCCGGGGGGGACAGGATAGGATCTATGGCTACACCTTC

clone size: NA
J gene: TRBJ1-2
D gene: NA
V gene: TRBV6-6
CDR3 protein: CANIAPGDGYTF
CDR3 DNA: TGTGCCAACATCGCCCCGGGGGACGGCTACACCTTC

clone size: NA
J gene: TRBJ2-7
D gene: NA
V gene: TRBV19
CDR3 protein: CASSNRETYEQYF
CDR3 DNA: TGTGCCAGTAGTAACAGGGAAACCTACGAGCAGTACTTC

clone size: NA
J gene: TRBJ1-1
D gene: NA
V gene: TRBV28
CDR3 protein: CASTLGQMNTVAFF
CDR3 DNA: TGTGCCAGCACCTTGGGACAAATGAACACTGTAGCTTTCTTT

clone size: many
J gene: TRBJ2-7
D gene: TRBD2
V gene: TRBV20-1
CDR3 protein: CSARDWGGYEQYF
CDR3 DNA: TGCAGTGCTAGAGATTGGGGGGGCTACGAGCAGTACTTC

clone size: many
J gene: TRBJ2-3
D gene: TRBD2
V gene: TRBV20-1
CDR3 protein: CSARRVAGRTDTQYF
CDR3 DNA: TGCAGTGCTAGACGAGTAGCGGGGAGGACAGATACGCAGTATTTT

clone size: few
J gene: TRBJ1-2
D gene: TRBD1
V gene: TRBV20-1
CDR3 protein: CSATQNRGRLGGYTF
CDR3 DNA: TGCAGTGCTACACAAAACAGGGGTAGGCTAGGTGGCTACACCTTC

clone size: NA
J gene: TRBJ2-7
D gene: NA
V gene: TRBV27
CDR3 protein: CASSFSWQGHYEQYF
CDR3 DNA: TGTGCCAGCAGTTTTTCGTGGCAGGGCCACTACGAGCAGTACTTC

clone size: many
J gene: TRBJ2-1
D gene: NA
V gene: TRBV12-3/TRBV12-4
CDR3 protein: CASSLGATYNEQFF
CDR3 DNA: TGTGCCAGCAGTTTGGGGGCCACCTACAATGAGCAGTTCTTC

clone size: few
J gene: TRBJ2-1
D gene: TRBD2
V gene: TRBV7-2
CDR3 protein: CASSRLAGDYDGNEQFF
CDR3 DNA: TGTGCCAGCAGCAGACTAGCGGGAGATTATGATGGGAATGAGCAGTTCTTC